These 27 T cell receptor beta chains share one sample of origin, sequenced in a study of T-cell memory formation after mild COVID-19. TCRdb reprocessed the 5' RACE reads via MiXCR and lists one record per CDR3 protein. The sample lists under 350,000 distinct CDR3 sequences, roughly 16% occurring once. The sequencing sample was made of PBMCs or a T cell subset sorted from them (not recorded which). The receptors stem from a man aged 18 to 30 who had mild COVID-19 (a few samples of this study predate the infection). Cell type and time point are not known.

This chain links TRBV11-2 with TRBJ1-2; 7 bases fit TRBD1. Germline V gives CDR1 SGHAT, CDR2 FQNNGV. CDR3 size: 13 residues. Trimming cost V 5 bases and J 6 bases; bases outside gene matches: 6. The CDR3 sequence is CASSAGQRHGYTF. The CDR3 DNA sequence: TGTGCCAGCAGCGCGGGACAGCGTCATGGCTACACCTTC.

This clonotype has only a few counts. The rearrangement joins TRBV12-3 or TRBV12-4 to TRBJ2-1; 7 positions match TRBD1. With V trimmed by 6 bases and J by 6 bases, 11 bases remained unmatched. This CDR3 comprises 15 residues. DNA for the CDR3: TGTGCCAGCAGCCGGGACAGTACCCTGGCCAATGAGCAGTTCTTC. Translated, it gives CASSRDSTLANEQFF.

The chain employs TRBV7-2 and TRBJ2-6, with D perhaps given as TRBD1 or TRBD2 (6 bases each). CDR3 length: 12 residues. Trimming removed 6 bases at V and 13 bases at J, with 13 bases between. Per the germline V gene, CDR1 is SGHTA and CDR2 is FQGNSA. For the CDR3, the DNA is TGTGCCAGCAGGAAGGGGGGTGGAGTCCTGACTTTC. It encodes CASRKGGGVLTF.

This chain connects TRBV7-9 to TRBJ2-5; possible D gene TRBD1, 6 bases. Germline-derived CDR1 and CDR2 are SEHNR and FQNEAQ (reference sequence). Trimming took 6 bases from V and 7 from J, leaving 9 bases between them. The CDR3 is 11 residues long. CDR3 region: CASSDRLTQYF. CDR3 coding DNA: TGTGCCAGCAGTGACAGGCTGACCCAGTACTTC.

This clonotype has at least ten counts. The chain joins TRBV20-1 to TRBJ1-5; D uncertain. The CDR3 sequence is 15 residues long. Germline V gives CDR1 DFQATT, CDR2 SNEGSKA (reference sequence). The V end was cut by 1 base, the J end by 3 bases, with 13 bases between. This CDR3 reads CSARGLGSINQPQHF. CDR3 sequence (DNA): TGCAGTGCTAGAGGGTTGGGCAGCATCAATCAGCCCCAGCATTTT.

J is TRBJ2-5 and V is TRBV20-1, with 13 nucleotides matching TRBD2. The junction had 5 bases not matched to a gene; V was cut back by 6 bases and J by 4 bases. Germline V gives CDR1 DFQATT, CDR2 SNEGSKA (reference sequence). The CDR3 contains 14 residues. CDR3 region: CSALLAGGSETQYF. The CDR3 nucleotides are TGCAGTGCCCTACTAGCGGGGGGGTCAGAGACCCAGTACTTC.

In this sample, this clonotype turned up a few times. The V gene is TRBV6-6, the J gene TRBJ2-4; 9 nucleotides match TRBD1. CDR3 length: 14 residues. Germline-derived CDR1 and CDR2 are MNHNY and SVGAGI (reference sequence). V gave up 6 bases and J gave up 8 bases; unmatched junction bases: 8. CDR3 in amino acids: CASRTGTGTYIQYF. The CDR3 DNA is TGTGCCAGCAGGACCGGGACAGGGACGTACATTCAGTACTTC.

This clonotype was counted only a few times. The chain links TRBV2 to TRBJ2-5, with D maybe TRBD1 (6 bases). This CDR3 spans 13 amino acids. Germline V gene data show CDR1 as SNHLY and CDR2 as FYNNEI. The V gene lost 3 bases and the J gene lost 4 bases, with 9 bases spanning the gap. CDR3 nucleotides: TGTGCCAGCAGTGATGGGGGCCGAGAGACCCAGTACTTC. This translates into CASSDGGRETQYF.

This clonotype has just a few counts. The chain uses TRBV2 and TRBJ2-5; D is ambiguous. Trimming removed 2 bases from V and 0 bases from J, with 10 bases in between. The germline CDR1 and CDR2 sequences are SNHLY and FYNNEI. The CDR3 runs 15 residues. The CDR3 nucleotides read TGTGCCAGCAGTGAAACCCGCATGAACCAAGAGACCCAGTACTTC. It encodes CASSETRMNQETQYF.

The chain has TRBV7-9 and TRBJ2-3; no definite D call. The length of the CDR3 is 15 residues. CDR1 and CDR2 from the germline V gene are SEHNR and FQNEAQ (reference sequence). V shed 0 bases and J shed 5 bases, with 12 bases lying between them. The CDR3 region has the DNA TGTGCCAGCAGCTTAGCGATGGGTGGGGAAGATACGCAGTATTTT. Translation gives CASSLAMGGEDTQYF. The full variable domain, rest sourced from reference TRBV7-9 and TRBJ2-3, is DTGVSQNPRHKITKRGQNVTFRCDPISEHNRLYWYRQTLGQGPEFLTYFQNEAQLEKSRLLSDRFSAERPKGSFSTLEIQRTEQGDSAMYLCASSLAMGGEDTQYFGPGTRLTVL.

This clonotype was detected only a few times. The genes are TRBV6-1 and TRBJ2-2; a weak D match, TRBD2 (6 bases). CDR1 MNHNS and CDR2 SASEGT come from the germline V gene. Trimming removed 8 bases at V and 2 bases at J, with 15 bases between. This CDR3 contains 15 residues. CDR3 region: CASGGSVENTGELFF. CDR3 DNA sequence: TGTGCCAGCGGGGGGTCAGTCGAAAACACCGGGGAGCTGTTTTTT.

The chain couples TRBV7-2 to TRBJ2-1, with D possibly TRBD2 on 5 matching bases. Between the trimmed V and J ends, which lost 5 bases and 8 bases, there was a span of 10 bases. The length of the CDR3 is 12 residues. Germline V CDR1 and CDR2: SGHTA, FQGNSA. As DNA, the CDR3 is TGTGCCAGCAGCCGTAGCGAATATGAGCAGTTCTTC. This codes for CASSRSEYEQFF.

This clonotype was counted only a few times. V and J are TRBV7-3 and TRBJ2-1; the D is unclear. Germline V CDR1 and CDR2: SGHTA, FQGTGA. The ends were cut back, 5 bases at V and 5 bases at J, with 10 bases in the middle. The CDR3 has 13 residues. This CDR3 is CASSPDRDNEQFF. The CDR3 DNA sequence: TGTGCCAGCAGCCCCGACCGGGACAATGAGCAGTTCTTC.

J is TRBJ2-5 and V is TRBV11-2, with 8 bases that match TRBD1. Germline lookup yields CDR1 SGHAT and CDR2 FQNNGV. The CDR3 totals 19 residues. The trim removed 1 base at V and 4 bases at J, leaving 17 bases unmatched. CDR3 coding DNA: TGTGCCAGCAGCTTAGGGGTGGTCAGGGGGCTTTCCTTCCCAGAGACCCAGTACTTC. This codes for CASSLGVVRGLSFPETQYF.

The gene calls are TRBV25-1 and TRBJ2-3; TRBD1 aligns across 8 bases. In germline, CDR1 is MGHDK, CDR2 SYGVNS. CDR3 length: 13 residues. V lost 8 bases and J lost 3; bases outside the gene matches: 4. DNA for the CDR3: TGTGCCAGCGGAGGACAGGGAACAGATACGCAGTATTTT. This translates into CASGGQGTDTQYF.

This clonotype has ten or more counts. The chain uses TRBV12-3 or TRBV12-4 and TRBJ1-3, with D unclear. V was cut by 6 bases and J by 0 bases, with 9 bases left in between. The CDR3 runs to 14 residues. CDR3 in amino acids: CASSSTVSGNTIYF. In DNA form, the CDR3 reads TGTGCCAGCAGCTCAACAGTCTCTGGAAACACCATATATTTT.

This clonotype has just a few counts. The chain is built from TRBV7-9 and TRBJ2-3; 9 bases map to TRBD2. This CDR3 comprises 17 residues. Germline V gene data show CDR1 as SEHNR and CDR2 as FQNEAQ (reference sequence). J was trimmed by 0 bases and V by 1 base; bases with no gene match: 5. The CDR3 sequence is CASSLGSLAGSTDTQYF. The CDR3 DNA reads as TGTGCCAGCAGCTTAGGCTCCCTAGCGGGGAGCACAGATACGCAGTATTTT.

CDR3 sequence: CASSPTAGSPLHF. The CDR3 nucleotides read TGTGCCAGCAGCCCGACCGCGGGTTCACCCCTCCACTTT. This rearrangement joins TRBV7-9 to TRBJ1-6; D gene ambiguous. CDR1 and CDR2 from the germline V gene are SEHNR and FQNEAQ (reference sequence). V lost 5 bases, J lost 9 bases, and 11 bases lay in between. CDR3 length: 13 residues.

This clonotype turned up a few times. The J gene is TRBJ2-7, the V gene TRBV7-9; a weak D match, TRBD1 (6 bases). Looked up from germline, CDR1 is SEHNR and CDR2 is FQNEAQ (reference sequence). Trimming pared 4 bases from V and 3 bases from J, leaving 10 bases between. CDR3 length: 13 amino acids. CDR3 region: CASSSHRVYEQYF. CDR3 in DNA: TGTGCCAGCAGCTCACACAGGGTCTACGAGCAGTACTTC.

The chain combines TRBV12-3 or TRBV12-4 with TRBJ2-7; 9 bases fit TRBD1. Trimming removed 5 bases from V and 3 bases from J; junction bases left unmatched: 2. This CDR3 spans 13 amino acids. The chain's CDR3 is CASSRQGGYEQYV. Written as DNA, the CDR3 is TGTGCCAGCAGTCGACAGGGGGGCTACGAGCAGTACGTC.

The CDR3 reads CASSLGDEGAEAFF. The DNA for the CDR3 is TGCGCCAGCAGCTTGGGAGACGAGGGGGCTGAAGCTTTCTTT. This chain connects TRBV5-1 to TRBJ1-1; D possibly corresponds to TRBD1 (6 bases). Germline CDR1 reads SGHRS; CDR2 reads YFSETQ. V dropped 0 bases and J dropped 6 bases, with 12 bases sitting between them. The CDR3 covers 14 residues.

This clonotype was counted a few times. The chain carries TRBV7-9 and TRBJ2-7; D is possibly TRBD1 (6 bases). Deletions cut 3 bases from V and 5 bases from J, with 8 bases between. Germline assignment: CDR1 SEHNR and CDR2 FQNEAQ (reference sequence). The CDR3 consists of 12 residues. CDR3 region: CASSFAGDEQYV. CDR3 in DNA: TGTGCCAGCAGCTTTGCAGGGGACGAGCAGTACGTC.

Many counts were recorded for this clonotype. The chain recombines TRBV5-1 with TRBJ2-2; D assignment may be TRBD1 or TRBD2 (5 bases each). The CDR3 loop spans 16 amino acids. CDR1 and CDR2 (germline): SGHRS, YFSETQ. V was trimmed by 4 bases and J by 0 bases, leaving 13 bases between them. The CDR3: CASSPPGATNTGELFF. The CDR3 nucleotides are TGCGCCAGCAGCCCCCCCGGGGCCACGAACACCGGGGAGCTGTTTTTT.

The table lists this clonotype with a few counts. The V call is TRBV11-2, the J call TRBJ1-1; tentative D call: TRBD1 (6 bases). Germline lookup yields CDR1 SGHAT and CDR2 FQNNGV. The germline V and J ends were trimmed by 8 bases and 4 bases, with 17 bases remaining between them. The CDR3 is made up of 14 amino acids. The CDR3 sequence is CASLRTEGTTEAFF. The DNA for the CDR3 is TGTGCCAGCCTCCGGACAGAAGGAACCACTGAAGCTTTCTTT.

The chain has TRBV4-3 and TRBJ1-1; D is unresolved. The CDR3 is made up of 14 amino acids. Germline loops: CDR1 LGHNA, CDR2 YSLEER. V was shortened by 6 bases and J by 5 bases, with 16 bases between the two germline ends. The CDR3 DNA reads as TGCGCCAGCAGTCGGCTTAAGATCGGAACTGAAGCTTTCTTT. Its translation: CASSRLKIGTEAFF.

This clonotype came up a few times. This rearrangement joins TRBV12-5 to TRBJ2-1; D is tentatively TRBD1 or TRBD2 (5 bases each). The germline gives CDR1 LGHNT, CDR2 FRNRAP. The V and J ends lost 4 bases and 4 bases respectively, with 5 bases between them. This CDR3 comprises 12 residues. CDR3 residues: CASGWGYNEQFF. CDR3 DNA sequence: TGTGCTAGTGGTTGGGGGTACAATGAGCAGTTCTTC.

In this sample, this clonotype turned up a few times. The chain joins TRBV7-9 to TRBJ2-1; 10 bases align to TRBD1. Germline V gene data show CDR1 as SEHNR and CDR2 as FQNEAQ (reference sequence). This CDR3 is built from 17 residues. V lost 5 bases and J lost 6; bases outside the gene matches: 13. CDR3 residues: CASSQVQAGTGANEQFF. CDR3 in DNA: TGTGCCAGCAGCCAAGTCCAGGCTGGGACAGGGGCCAATGAGCAGTTCTTC.